Listed below are T cell receptor beta chains from one sample, sequenced in a study of glioma-infiltrating T cells. TCRdb independently ran MiXCR on the multiplex PCR reads; one entry per CDR3 protein. The sample carries around 350,000 distinct CDR3 sequences, 35% to 45% recorded once. Sequencing was done on a sample of glioma tissue, nonneoplastic brain tissue, or PBMCs (not recorded which). The origin of the receptors is a human donor with low-grade glioma or glioblastoma, undergoing nonglioma brain surgery, or in good health (not recorded which). CDR3s include the opening cysteine and the closing phenylalanine or tryptophan. The D gene is left open where the match is weak. Clone size is not always given. Where it is, it says once, few, many or a class for expanded clones.

J gene,clone size,V gene,D gene,CDR3 DNA,CDR3 protein
TRBJ1-6,few,TRBV5-1,.,TGCGCCAGCAGCTACTATAATTCACCCCTCCACTTT,CASSYYNSPLHF
TRBJ1-1,many,TRBV4-3,.,TGCGCCAGCAGCCAAGGGGGGGGCTATACTGAAGCTTTCTTT,CASSQGGGYTEAFF
TRBJ2-5,.,TRBV20-1,TRBD2,TGCAGTGCTAGAGTAAGCGGGAGGGACGAGACCCAGTACTTC,CSARVSGRDETQYF
TRBJ2-3,.,TRBV25-1,.,TGTGACAGCAGTGAATATGTGTCGGGGGTTAGCACAGATACGCAGTATTTT,CDSSEYVSGVSTDTQYF
TRBJ2-1,.,TRBV27,TRBD2,TGTGCCAGCAGTTCCGCTAGCGGGAGGGGGAATGAGCAGTTCTTC,CASSSASGRGNEQFF
TRBJ2-7,.,TRBV7-4,.,TGTGCCAGCAGCCTCAGCAGCTTCTACGAGCAGTACTTC,CASSLSSFYEQYF
TRBJ1-3,.,TRBV25-1,.,.,CASSPDWGRGNTMYF
TRBJ2-3,.,TRBV20-1,.,TGCAGTGCTAGTGATTCCTCGAAATTCGGTCAAACGCAGTATTTT,CSASDSSKFGQTQYF
TRBJ2-3,.,TRBV13,TRBD2,TGTGCCAGCAGCCCCTTTCTAGCGGGAGGCGATACGCAGTATTTT,CASSPFLAGGDTQYF
TRBJ2-7,few,TRBV4-3,TRBD2,TGCGCCAGCAGCCAAGATAGTGGACTAGCGGGAGGGGGTCCCTCCTACGAGCAGTACTTC,CASSQDSGLAGGGPSYEQYF
TRBJ2-1,few,TRBV14,TRBD2,TGTGCCAGCAGCCCCCCAGCGGGACCTTACAATGAGCAGTTCTTC,CASSPPAGPYNEQFF
TRBJ2-7,.,TRBV28,.,TGTGCCAGGCATATGGGGCGGTTTCTTACCCTTCTTAATAGGGGCTACGAGCAGTACTTC,CARHMGRFLTLLNRGYEQYF
TRBJ1-6,.,TRBV4-1,TRBD1,TGCGCCAGCAGCCCGGGGACAGGGTGGAATTCACCCCTCCACTTT,CASSPGTGWNSPLHF
TRBJ2-3,few,TRBV10-3,.,TGTGCCATCAGTGATGAAGTTCTTCTCACAGATACGCAGTATTTT,CAISDEVLLTDTQYF
TRBJ2-5,.,TRBV27,.,TGTGCCAGCAGTGAATCGGTTATCCAAGAGACCCAGTACTTC,CASSESVIQETQYF
TRBJ2-7,.,TRBV28,.,TGTGCCAGCAGTCCCATAGTCTACGAGCAGTACTTC,CASSPIVYEQYF
TRBJ2-7,.,TRBV6-1,TRBD2,TGTGCCAGCAGCCTAGCGGGAGGGTACGAGCGGTACTTC,CASSLAGGYERYF
TRBJ2-2,few,TRBV7-2,.,TGTGCCAGCACCGGCGTTTACGGGAGCCACGGGGAGCTGTTTTTT,CASTGVYGSHGELFF
TRBJ2-7,.,TRBV19,.,TGTGCCAGTAGTATAGGATCTGGCCGGTACTACGAGCAGTACTTC,CASSIGSGRYYEQYF
TRBJ2-3,few,TRBV3-1,.,TGTGCCAGCAGCCAAGCTTTTACAGATACGCAGTATTTT,CASSQAFTDTQYF
TRBJ2-7,many,TRBV6-1,.,TGTGCCAGCAGACAGGGAGAACAAGAGCAGTACTTC,CASRQGEQEQYF
TRBJ2-3,.,TRBV28,TRBD2,TGTGCCAGCAGTCCCTTGGCGGGAGGGCAAGATACGCAGTATTTT,CASSPLAGGQDTQYF
TRBJ2-7,many,TRBV27,TRBD2,TGTGCCAGCGGCATTGGACTAGCGGGATCCTACGAGCAGTACTTC,CASGIGLAGSYEQYF
TRBJ2-4,few,TRBV6-1,.,TGTGCCAGCACCGAGGGACCCAAAAACATTCAGTACTTC,CASTEGPKNIQYF
TRBJ2-5,many,TRBV20-1,.,TGCAGTGCTGGCGACAGACAAGAGACCCAGTACTTC,CSAGDRQETQYF
TRBJ2-1,.,TRBV3-1,TRBD2,TGTGCCACCTCAGTCCAACCAGGACTAGCGGGAGTCGATGAGCAGTTCTTC,CATSVQPGLAGVDEQFF
TRBJ2-1,.,TRBV4-1,TRBD2,TGCGCCAGCAGCCCTCTCTGGGGCGGGAGGGCCTACAATGAGCAGTTCTTC,CASSPLWGGRAYNEQFF
TRBJ2-7,few,TRBV4-2,.,TGTGCCAGCAGCCTTTACTCTGGGGGCTACGAGCAGTACTTC,CASSLYSGGYEQYF
TRBJ2-1,.,TRBV4-1,.,TGCGCCAGCAGCCAAGATAACAGCGGAGGGGTGTTCTTC,CASSQDNSGGVFF
TRBJ2-1,many,TRBV20-1,TRBD2,TGCAGTGCTTCTCCTAGCGGAAACCGCAATGAGCAGTTCTTC,CSASPSGNRNEQFF
TRBJ2-1,few,TRBV6-2/TRBV6-3,.,TGTGCCAGCAGACGCACACTCGCAGGGGACGAGCAGTTCTTC,CASRRTLAGDEQFF
TRBJ2-7,.,TRBV28,.,TGTGCCAGCAGGCCAAGGGTCCCCTACGAGCAGTACTTC,CASRPRVPYEQYF
TRBJ1-5,.,TRBV5-8,.,TGTGCCAGCAGCTTGTGGGGATTAGGAACGAATCAGCCCCAGCATTTT,CASSLWGLGTNQPQHF
TRBJ2-1,.,TRBV5-1,TRBD1,TGCGCCAGCAGCTTAGGGACAGGGGATGTCAACGAGCAGTTCTTC,CASSLGTGDVNEQFF
TRBJ2-2,.,TRBV20-1,.,TGCAGTGCGAGGGACTCCATCGGCGGGGAGCTGTTTTTT,CSARDSIGGELFF
TRBJ2-7,.,TRBV20-1,.,TGCAGTGCTAGAGTTTGGGGCGGAGACTTATACGAGCAGTACTTC,CSARVWGGDLYEQYF
TRBJ2-1,.,TRBV7-3,TRBD2,TGTGCCAGCAGCTTGTTGGAGGGAGGGGATGAGCAGTTCTTC,CASSLLEGGDEQFF
TRBJ2-7,few,TRBV20-1,TRBD1,TGCAGTGCAAAGACAGGGAACTCCTACGAGCAGTACTTC,CSAKTGNSYEQYF
TRBJ2-7,many,TRBV28,TRBD1,TGTGCCAGCAGAAGACAGGGTTCAGCCGAGCAGTACTTC,CASRRQGSAEQYF
TRBJ2-6,few,TRBV2,.,TGTGCCAGCAGTGATAGGGTTCCTGGGGCCAACGTCCTGACTTTC,CASSDRVPGANVLTF
TRBJ2-1,many,TRBV27,.,TGTGCCAGCAGTTTTTATCGGGACAATGAGCAGTTCTTC,CASSFYRDNEQFF
TRBJ2-7,.,TRBV10-3,.,TGTGCCATCAGTGAGCTTGGGGGCTACGAGCAGTACTTC,CAISELGGYEQYF
TRBJ2-3,few,TRBV6-5,.,TGTGCCAGCAGTTACTCGATTGCGAGAAGGGTGGGGACATTCGGCACAGATACGCAGTATTTT,CASSYSIARRVGTFGTDTQYF
TRBJ1-2,many,TRBV28,.,TGTGCCAGCAGTTTATGGCCCGAGAACTATGGCTACACCTTC,CASSLWPENYGYTF
TRBJ2-7,.,TRBV4-3,TRBD2,TGCGCCAGCAGCCCCCTGGGGGCTAGCGGGAGCAACGAGCAGTACTTC,CASSPLGASGSNEQYF
TRBJ1-2,few,TRBV7-2,.,TGTGCCAGCAGCCCCCAGACGGGGAGCTATGGCTACACCTTC,CASSPQTGSYGYTF
TRBJ1-4,.,TRBV28,TRBD1,TGTGCCAGCAGTCGGACAGGGCCTGTTGAAAAACTGTTTTTT,CASSRTGPVEKLFF
TRBJ1-2,.,TRBV20-1,.,TGCAGTGCTAGATCCTATGACGCTCGCAACCATGGCTACACCTTC,CSARSYDARNHGYTF